This T cell receptor (beta chain) came from a study of shared clonotypes between healthy human individuals. Germline V gene lookup returns CDR1 SGDLS and CDR2 YYNGEE. Between the trimmed V and J ends, which lost 2 bases and 1 base, there was a span of 19 bases. The CDR3 has 19 amino acids. The protocol was immunoSEQ multiplex PCR, while the TCRdb copy is restricted to in-frame clones and leaves out a portion. The table shows more than 2 million clones, with 93% occurring only once. Naive CD8 cells were CD45RO-negative, positively selected for CCR7, excluding terminally differentiated effector memory CD45RA+ cells.

The receptor was derived from a man aged 18 to 30 in good health. Some clones in this sample may be carry-over from other donors' samples. The chain is built from TRBV9 and TRBJ2-6; D unresolved. Sequenced input: naive CD8+ T cells from PBMCs. CDR3 region: CASSVQQKLDESGANVLTF. CDR3 bases: TGTGCCAGCAGCGTCCAACAAAAACTTGACGAATCTGGGGCCAACGTCCTGACTTTC.